One sample yielded the 19 T cell receptor beta chains listed below, sequenced in a study of blood T cell repertoires in COVID-19. The assay was immunoSEQ multiplex PCR, and TCRdb's table has in-frame clones only and misses some. This sample yields some 48,000 clones, of which approximately 87% are seen a single time; 5% to 7% belongs to the top ten. The sequenced sample was peripheral blood. The receptors here all came from a woman aged 55-70 years with acute or convalescent COVID-19.

This sequence joins TRBV28 and TRBJ1-1; no clear D. Looked up from germline, CDR1 is MDHEN and CDR2 is SYDVKM. This CDR3 spans 12 amino acids. V lost 3 bases and J lost 5, with 7 bases in between. CDR3 residues: CASSLSGTEAFF. CDR3 DNA: TGTGCCAGCAGTTTGAGCGGGACTGAAGCTTTCTTT. Filled out from reference TRBV28 and TRBJ1-1, the complete variable domain reads DVKVTQSSRYLVKRTGEKVFLECVQDMDHENMFWYRQDPGLGLRLIYFSYDVKMKEKGDIPEGYSVSREKKERFSLILESASTNQTSMYLCASSLSGTEAFFGQGTRLTVV.

This chain joins TRBV5-5 and TRBJ2-7; D is perhaps TRBD1 (7 bases). The CDR3 covers 15 residues. V was clipped by 4 bases and J by 1 base, with 15 bases between them. The germline CDR1 and CDR2 sequences are SGHKS and YYEKEE (reference sequence). The CDR3 region is CASSVTGDSSYEQYF. Written as DNA, the CDR3 is TGTGCCAGCAGCGTGACGGGGGACAGTTCCTACGAGCAGTACTTC.

The chain links TRBV28 to TRBJ2-5; the match to TRBD2 covers 7 bases. V lost 5 bases, J lost 2 bases, and 2 bases stayed unmatched. The CDR3 spans 13 residues. Germline V CDR1 and CDR2: MDHEN, SYDVKM. The CDR3 bases are TGTGCCAGCAGTAGCGGGAAGCAAGAGACCCAGTACTTC. Translation gives CASSSGKQETQYF.

The chain has TRBV5-6 and TRBJ1-2; the D is unclear. CDR1 and CDR2 from the germline V gene are SGHDT and YYEEEE. The CDR3 consists of 12 residues. V was cut by 3 bases and J by 4 bases, with 7 bases left in between. The CDR3 nucleotides are TGTGCCAGCAGCTCCGGGGTCTATGGCTACACCTTC. This codes for CASSSGVYGYTF.

This chain joins TRBV18 and TRBJ1-1, with 10 bases matching TRBD1. Germline V gene sequence: CDR1 KGHSH, CDR2 LQKENI. This CDR3 spans 14 amino acids. V shed 6 bases, J shed 5 bases, and the junction held 6 bases outside the gene matches. The CDR3 reads CASSPDRGKTEAFF. The CDR3 DNA reads TGTGCCAGCTCCCCGGACAGGGGGAAAACTGAAGCTTTCTTT.

This clone was detected once. This sequence joins TRBV30 and TRBJ1-5, with D tentatively TRBD1 (6 bases). Germline V CDR1 and CDR2: GTSNPN, SVGIG (reference sequence). V was clipped by 2 bases and J by 5 bases, with 16 bases between them. The CDR3 consists of 15 residues. The CDR3 is CAWSRAGRGDQPQHF. The CDR3 nucleotides are TGTGCCTGGAGTCGTGCCGGGAGGGGGGATCAGCCCCAGCATTTT.

This rearrangement joins TRBV25-1 to TRBJ1-2; TRBD1 aligns across 9 bases. Germline V CDR1 and CDR2: MGHDK, SYGVNS. Trimming cost V 5 bases and J 1 base; bases outside gene matches: 2. This CDR3 has 14 residues. CDR3 DNA: TGTGCCAGCAGTCGGGGACAGGGTAACTATGGCTACACCTTC. Residues: CASSRGQGNYGYTF.

This chain connects TRBV15 to TRBJ1-4, with TRBD1 identical over 10 bases. The junction had 7 bases not matched to a gene; V was cut back by 4 bases and J by 8 bases. Germline values: CDR1 LNHNV, CDR2 YYDKDF (reference sequence). The CDR3 extends over 15 amino acids. CDR3 in DNA: TGTGCCACCAGCACGGGACAGGGGAGACAAGAAAAACTGTTTTTT. Translated: CATSTGQGRQEKLFF.

This clone was seen only once. As DNA, the CDR3 is TGTGCCTGGACTCCAGGGATGAACACTGAAGCTTTCTTT. Its translation: CAWTPGMNTEAFF. The rearrangement uses TRBV30 and TRBJ1-1, with D possibly matching TRBD1 (5 bases). This CDR3 comprises 13 residues. Per germline, CDR1 GTSNPN and CDR2 SVGIG (reference sequence). V was clipped by 4 bases and J by 0 bases, with 9 bases between them.

Only a few counts were recorded for this clone. The chain combines TRBV11-2 with TRBJ1-2; D is ambiguous. Trimming cost V 5 bases and J 8 bases, with 12 bases left between them. CDR1 SGHAT and CDR2 FQNNGV come from the germline V gene. This CDR3 has 12 amino acids. The CDR3 loop reads CASSPEGIGYTF. The CDR3 DNA reads TGTGCCAGCAGCCCTGAGGGTATCGGCTACACCTTC.

This clone was seen once. The rearrangement joins TRBV5-1 to TRBJ1-2; D is perhaps TRBD1 (6 bases). V lost 2 bases to trimming and J lost 6 bases, with 17 bases between them. Per the germline V gene, CDR1 is SGHRS and CDR2 is YFSETQ. The CDR3 runs 15 residues. The CDR3 DNA reads as TGCGCCAGCAGCTTATCGGGGGGGCCATTGGATGGCTACACCTTC. This gives the protein CASSLSGGPLDGYTF.

V usage is TRBV7-9 and J usage is TRBJ1-3; 7 bases align to TRBD1. Losses at the gene ends were 4 bases for V and 2 bases for J; bases not matched to a gene: 5. CDR3 length: 15 amino acids. Germline V gives CDR1 SEHNR, CDR2 FQNEAQ (reference sequence). CDR3 coding DNA: TGTGCCAGCAGCTCCGGGACAGCGGCTGGAAACACCATATATTTT. Its translation: CASSSGTAAGNTIYF.

The chain is built from TRBV27 and TRBJ2-7; no clear D. CDR1 and CDR2 from the germline V gene are MNHEY and SMNVEV (reference sequence). The CDR3 is 12 residues long. V dropped 5 bases and J dropped 6 bases, with 11 bases sitting between them. The CDR3 nucleotides are TGTGCCAGCAGTATGACTCCTTCCGAGCAGTACTTC. It translates to CASSMTPSEQYF.

This rearrangement joins TRBV7-3 to TRBJ2-2; 8 nucleotides agree with TRBD2. The ends lost 5 bases at V and 7 bases at J; junction bases unmatched: 6. CDR1 is SGHTA, CDR2 FQGTGA, per germline. The CDR3 runs 14 residues. The CDR3 loop is CASSAREGGGELFF. CDR3 nucleotides: TGTGCCAGCAGCGCCCGGGAGGGCGGCGGGGAGCTGTTTTTT.

This clone was detected only once. The chain combines TRBV11-3 with TRBJ2-1; a possible D gene is TRBD2 (6 bases). The V gene lost 5 bases and the J gene lost 1 base, with 18 bases spanning the gap. This CDR3 region has 17 residues. CDR1 is SGHNT and CDR2 is YENEEA in the germline V gene. The CDR3 nucleotides are TGTGCCAGCAGCCAAGATCACTTCGGGGGATCCTACAATGAGCAGTTCTTC. It encodes CASSQDHFGGSYNEQFF.

This clone was seen a handful of times. The genes are TRBV19 and TRBJ2-6; D is possibly TRBD2 (6 bases). The germline V and J ends were trimmed by 3 bases and 14 bases, with 23 bases remaining between them. Germline CDR1 reads LNHDA; CDR2 reads SQIVND (reference sequence). The CDR3 is made up of 16 amino acids. The CDR3 DNA reads as TGTGCCAGTAGTATGGGCCAGGGCGGGACGACAATGCTCCTGACTTTC. Encoded protein: CASSMGQGGTTMLLTF.

This clone was seen just once. The rearrangement links TRBV7-9 to TRBJ1-5; a weak D match, TRBD1 (6 bases). V lost 2 bases and J 3 bases, leaving 11 bases between the germline ends. The germline V gene encodes CDR1 SEHNR and CDR2 FQNEAQ (reference sequence). CDR3 size: 15 residues. The CDR3 here is CASSLIGDNNQPQHF. CDR3 DNA sequence: TGTGCCAGCAGCTTAATCGGGGACAACAATCAGCCCCAGCATTTT.

The CDR3 nucleotides read TGTGCCAGCTCACCACCGGTGGCGGGAGCGGGTGAGACCCAGTACTTC. This translates into CASSPPVAGAGETQYF. The rearrangement joins TRBV18 to TRBJ2-5, with 7 bases fitting TRBD2. This CDR3 comprises 16 residues. V lost 0 bases, J lost 5 bases, and 9 bases stayed unmatched. The germline CDR1 and CDR2 sequences are KGHSH and LQKENI.

The genes are TRBV4-1 and TRBJ2-7; D ambiguous. The length of the CDR3 is 14 residues. V lost 1 base to trimming and J lost 0 bases, with 7 bases between them. Looked up from germline, CDR1 is MGHRA and CDR2 is YSYEKL. For the CDR3, the DNA is TGCGCCAGCAGCCAAGCATCATCCTCCTACGAGCAGTACTTC. Translating it yields CASSQASSSYEQYF.